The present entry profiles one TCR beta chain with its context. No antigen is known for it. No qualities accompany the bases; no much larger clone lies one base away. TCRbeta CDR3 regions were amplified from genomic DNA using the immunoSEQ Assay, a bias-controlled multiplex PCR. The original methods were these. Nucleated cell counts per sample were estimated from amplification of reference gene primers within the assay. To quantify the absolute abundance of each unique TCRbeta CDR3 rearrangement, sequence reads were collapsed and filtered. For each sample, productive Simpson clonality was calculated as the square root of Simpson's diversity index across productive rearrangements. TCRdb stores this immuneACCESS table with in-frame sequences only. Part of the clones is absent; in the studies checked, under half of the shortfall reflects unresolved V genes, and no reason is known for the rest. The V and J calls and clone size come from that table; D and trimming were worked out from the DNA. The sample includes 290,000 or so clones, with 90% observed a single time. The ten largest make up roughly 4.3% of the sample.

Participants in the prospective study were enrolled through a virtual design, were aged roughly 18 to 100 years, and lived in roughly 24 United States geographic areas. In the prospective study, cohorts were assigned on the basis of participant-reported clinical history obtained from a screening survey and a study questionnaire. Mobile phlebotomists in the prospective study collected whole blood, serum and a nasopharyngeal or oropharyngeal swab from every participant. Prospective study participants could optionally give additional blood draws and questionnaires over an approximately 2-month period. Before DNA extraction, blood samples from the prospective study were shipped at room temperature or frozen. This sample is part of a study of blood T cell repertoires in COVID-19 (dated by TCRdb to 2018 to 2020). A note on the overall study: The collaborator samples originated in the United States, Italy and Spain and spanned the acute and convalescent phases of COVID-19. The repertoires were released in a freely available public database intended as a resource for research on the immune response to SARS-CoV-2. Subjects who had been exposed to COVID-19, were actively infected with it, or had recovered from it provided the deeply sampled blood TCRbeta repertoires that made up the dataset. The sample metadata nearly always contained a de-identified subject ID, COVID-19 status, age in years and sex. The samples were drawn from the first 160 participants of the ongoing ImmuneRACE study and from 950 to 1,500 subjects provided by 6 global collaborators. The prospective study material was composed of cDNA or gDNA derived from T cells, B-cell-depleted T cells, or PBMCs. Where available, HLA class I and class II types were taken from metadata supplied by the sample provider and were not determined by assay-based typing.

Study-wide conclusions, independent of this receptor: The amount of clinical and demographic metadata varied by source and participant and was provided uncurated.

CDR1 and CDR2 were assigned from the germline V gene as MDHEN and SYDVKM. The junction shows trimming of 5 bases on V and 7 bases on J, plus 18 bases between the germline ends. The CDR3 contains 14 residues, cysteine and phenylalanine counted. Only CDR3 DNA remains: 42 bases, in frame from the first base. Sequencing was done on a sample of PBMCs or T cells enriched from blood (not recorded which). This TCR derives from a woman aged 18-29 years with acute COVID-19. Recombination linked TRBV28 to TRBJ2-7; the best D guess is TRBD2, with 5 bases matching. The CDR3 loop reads CASSPGPSPGEQYF. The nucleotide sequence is TGTGCCAGCAGTCCCGGACCCAGCCCGGGGGAGCAGTACTTC. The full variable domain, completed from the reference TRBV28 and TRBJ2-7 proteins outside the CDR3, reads DVKVTQSSRYLVKRTGEKVFLECVQDMDHENMFWYRQDPGLGLRLIYFSYDVKMKEKGDIPEGYSVSREKKERFSLILESASTNQTSMYLCASSPGPSPGEQYFGPGTRLTVT.